The next 16 T cell receptor beta chains were all read from a single sample in a study of cytomegalovirus exposure and HLA in healthy donors. TCRdb's copy holds only in-frame clones and misses some; the assay was immunoSEQ multiplex PCR. Altogether some 170,000 clones are present, almost 85% being singletons, with the ten largest covering 9.5% to 13%. The material sequenced was PBMCs. The receptor set was obtained from a man younger than 45 in good health and CMV-seropositive.

The chain joins TRBV9 to TRBJ2-2; 7 nucleotides match TRBD2. V was pared by 3 bases and J by 7 bases, with 9 bases of the junction left unmatched. Germline V gives CDR1 SGDLS, CDR2 YYNGEE. This CDR3 has 15 amino acids. The CDR3 bases are TGTGCCAGCAGCGGGAACGGACTAGAAGGCGGGGAGCTGTTTTTT. Protein: CASSGNGLEGGELFF.

The V call is TRBV28, the J call TRBJ2-3, with 9 bases that match TRBD2. The CDR3 has 15 residues. The ends lost 7 bases at V and 4 bases at J; junction bases unmatched: 9. Germline V gene data show CDR1 as MDHEN and CDR2 as SYDVKM. The CDR3 loop reads CASTLAGGLADTQYF. The CDR3 bases are TGTGCCAGCACCCTCGCGGGGGGGCTTGCAGATACGCAGTATTTT.

This clone appeared a single time. The gene calls are TRBV11-3 and TRBJ2-7, with D possibly being TRBD1 (6 bases). Looked up from germline, CDR1 is SGHNT and CDR2 is YENEEA. The CDR3 totals 14 residues. Trimming shortened V by 4 bases and J by 7 bases, and 17 bases separated the two germline ends. The CDR3 nucleotides are TGTGCCAGCAGCTCCGGGACACCTGTAGGAGAGCAGTACTTC. Translation gives CASSSGTPVGEQYF.

The V gene is TRBV10-3, the J gene TRBJ2-5, with 8 bases that match TRBD1. Germline V CDR1 and CDR2: ENHRY, SYGVKD. The CDR3 has 15 residues. The V and J ends lost 3 bases and 7 bases, in that order; junction bases with no gene match: 10. CDR3 nucleotide sequence: TGTGCCATCAGTGATGGACAGGGAGCCGGGGGGACCCAGTACTTC. Its protein is CAISDGQGAGGTQYF.

The V gene is TRBV6-4, the J gene TRBJ2-3, with D perhaps matching TRBD1 (6 bases). The CDR3 is made up of 14 amino acids. CDR1 is MRHNA and CDR2 is SNTAGT in the germline V gene. This CDR3 reads CASKGTQSTDTQYF. The CDR3 bases are TGTGCATCCAAGGGGACACAGTCCACAGATACGCAGTATTTT.

The gene calls are TRBV6-1 and TRBJ2-5, with 8 positions matching TRBD2. The CDR3 spans 13 residues. Germline lookup yields CDR1 MNHNS and CDR2 SASEGT. V shed 3 bases, J shed 7 bases, and the junction held 4 bases outside the gene matches. The chain's CDR3 is CASSESGGRTQYF. The CDR3 nucleotides read TGTGCCAGCAGTGAGTCGGGAGGGAGGACCCAGTACTTC.

This clone was counted a single time. This chain links TRBV5-4 with TRBJ1-1; possibly TRBD1 for D (5 bases). This CDR3 spans 14 amino acids. Trimming removed 2 bases from V and 1 base from J, with 9 bases in between. In germline, CDR1 is SGHNT, CDR2 YYREEE (reference sequence). The CDR3: CASSFSQGNTEAFF. CDR3 in DNA: TGTGCCAGCAGCTTTTCTCAGGGGAACACTGAAGCTTTCTTT.

The CDR3, as DNA: TGTGCCAGCAGTTTCCCACTCGGCGGGGAAGAGACCCAGTACTTC. This codes for CASSFPLGGEETQYF. This chain joins TRBV7-2 and TRBJ2-5; possibly TRBD2 for D (6 bases). The CDR3 is 15 residues long. The germline V gene encodes CDR1 SGHTA and CDR2 FQGNSA. V gave up 6 bases and J gave up 3 bases, with 17 bases separating them.

The chain combines TRBV6-5 with TRBJ2-3; 7 bases fit TRBD2. CDR3 length: 13 residues. The trim removed 6 bases at V and 6 bases at J, leaving 6 bases unmatched. CDR1 is MNHEY, CDR2 SVGAGI, per germline. The CDR3: CASRTGLGDTQYF. The CDR3 DNA reads as TGTGCCAGCAGGACCGGACTAGGGGATACGCAGTATTTT.

The chain couples TRBV4-2 to TRBJ2-3; no firm D call. Looked up from germline, CDR1 is LGHNA and CDR2 is YNFKEQ. The CDR3 is made up of 14 amino acids. V was shortened by 0 bases and J by 3 bases, with 7 bases between the two germline ends. This chain's CDR3 is CASSQDKATDTQYF. CDR3 nucleotide sequence: TGTGCCAGCAGCCAAGATAAAGCTACAGATACGCAGTATTTT.

V is TRBV28 and J is TRBJ2-7; D is perhaps TRBD2 (5 bases). CDR1 and CDR2 from the germline V gene are MDHEN and SYDVKM. The CDR3 extends over 13 amino acids. The ends were cut back, 6 bases at V and 2 bases at J, with 11 bases in the middle. In nucleotides, the CDR3 is TGTGCCAGCAGCCCGGACTCTCCCTACGAGCAGTACTTC. Translated: CASSPDSPYEQYF.

This chain connects TRBV29-1 to TRBJ1-1, with unresolved D. Germline V gene sequence: CDR1 SQVTM, CDR2 ANQGSEA. V dropped 5 bases and J dropped 3 bases, with 13 bases sitting between them. CDR3 length: 13 amino acids. CDR3 coding DNA: TGCAGCGTTTGGGTGGGGAGGCACACTGAAGCTTTCTTT. Its translation: CSVWVGRHTEAFF. Combining the CDR3 with reference TRBV29-1 and TRBJ1-1 gives the whole variable domain SAVISQKPSRDICQRGTSLTIQCQVDSQVTMMFWYRQQPGQSLTLIATANQGSEATYESGFVIDKFPISRPNLTFSTLTVSNMSPEDSSIYLCSVWVGRHTEAFFGQGTRLTVV.

The chain has TRBV11-3 and TRBJ2-1; weak D call: TRBD1 (5 bases). V lost 1 base, J lost 4 bases, and 11 bases lay in between. CDR1 is SGHNT, CDR2 YENEEA, per germline. The CDR3 covers 15 residues. In nucleotides, the CDR3 is TGTGCCAGCAGCTTAGGTACAGGAGTATACAATGAGCAGTTCTTC. Translating gives CASSLGTGVYNEQFF.

The chain carries TRBV4-3 and TRBJ2-6; D not certain. CDR3 size: 16 residues. The V and J ends lost 0 bases and 2 bases respectively, with 8 bases between them. CDR1 and CDR2 from the germline V gene are LGHNA and YSLEER. The CDR3 region has the DNA TGCGCCAGCAGCCAAGATAGAGGAGCTGGGGCCAACGTCCTGACTTTC. It is translated as CASSQDRGAGANVLTF.

This clone was observed a few times. The V and J genes are TRBV19 and TRBJ1-1; 9 positions match TRBD1. J gave up 4 bases and V 8 bases, and 8 bases lay outside the gene matches. CDR3 length: 14 amino acids. Germline V CDR1 and CDR2: LNHDA, SQIVND (reference sequence). The CDR3 protein is CASSNRGRITEAFF. CDR3 sequence (DNA): TGTGCCAGTTCCAACAGGGGGCGGATCACTGAAGCTTTCTTT.

The chain employs TRBV27 and TRBJ1-2, with D perhaps matching TRBD1 (6 bases). There are 15 residues in the CDR3. The germline gives CDR1 MNHEY, CDR2 SMNVEV (reference sequence). Trimming pared 8 bases from V and 3 bases from J, leaving 19 bases between. CDR3 amino acids: CASRQGTEPYYGYTF. The CDR3 DNA follows: TGTGCCAGCCGCCAGGGGACGGAACCCTACTATGGCTACACCTTC.